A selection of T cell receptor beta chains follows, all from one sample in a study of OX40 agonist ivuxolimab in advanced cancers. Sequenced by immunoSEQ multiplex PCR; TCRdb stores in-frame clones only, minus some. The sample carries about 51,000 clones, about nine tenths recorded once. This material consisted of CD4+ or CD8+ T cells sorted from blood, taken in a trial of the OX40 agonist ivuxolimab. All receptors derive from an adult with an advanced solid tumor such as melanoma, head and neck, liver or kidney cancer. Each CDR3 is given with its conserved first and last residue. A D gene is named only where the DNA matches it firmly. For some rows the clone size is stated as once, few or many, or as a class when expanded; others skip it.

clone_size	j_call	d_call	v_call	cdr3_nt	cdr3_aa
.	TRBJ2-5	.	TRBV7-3	TGTGCCAGCAGCTTAGGGGGGCCCCAAGAGACCCAGTACTTC	CASSLGGPQETQYF
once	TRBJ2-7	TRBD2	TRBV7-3	TGTGCCAGCAGCCTACGGGAGGGGAAATCCCACGAGCAGTACTTC	CASSLREGKSHEQYF
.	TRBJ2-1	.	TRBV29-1	TGCAGCGTTGAAAAGGCTAGAAGCCTAAACAATGAGCAGTTCTTC	CSVEKARSLNNEQFF
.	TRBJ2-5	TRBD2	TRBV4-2	TGTGCCAGCAGCCAGACCGGACTAGCGGGATCGCGCCAAGAGACCCAGTACTTC	CASSQTGLAGSRQETQYF
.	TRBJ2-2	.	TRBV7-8	TGTGCCAGCAGCTTAATCCAAGGCCAGTACACCGGGGAGCTGTTTTTT	CASSLIQGQYTGELFF
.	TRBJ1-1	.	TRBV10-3	TGTGCCATCAGTAAGGGCGGTGTGGCGGTGGGGACTGAAGCTTTCTTT	CAISKGGVAVGTEAFF
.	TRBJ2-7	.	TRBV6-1	TGTGCCAGCAGTGGGGGGGGGACAGCGACCTACGAGCAGTACTTC	CASSGGGTATYEQYF
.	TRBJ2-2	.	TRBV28	TGTGCCAGCAGTTTAGGGGCACGGTCCACCGGGGAGCTGTTTTTT	CASSLGARSTGELFF
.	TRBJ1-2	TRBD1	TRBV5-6	TGTGCCAGCAGCTTAAGTCAATGGGGGACAGGGGGCATTAACTATGGCTACACCTTC	CASSLSQWGTGGINYGYTF
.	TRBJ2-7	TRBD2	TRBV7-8	TGTGCCAGCAGCCCCGGGGCTAGCGGGGCAACCTACGAGCAGTACTTC	CASSPGASGATYEQYF
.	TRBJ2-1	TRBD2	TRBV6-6	TGTGCCAGCAGCAGTAGCGGGCTTAGCTCCTACAATGAGCAGTTCTTC	CASSSSGLSSYNEQFF
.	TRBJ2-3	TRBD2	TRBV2	TGTGCCAGCAGTGGACTAGCGGGAGAGAGAGATACGCAGTATTTT	CASSGLAGERDTQYF
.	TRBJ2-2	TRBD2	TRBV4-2	TGTGCCAGCAGCCAAGTTCTAGCGGGGAACACCGGGGAGCTGTTTTTT	CASSQVLAGNTGELFF
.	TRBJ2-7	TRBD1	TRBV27	TGTGCCAGCAGGATCGGGACAGGGCAGTACGAGCAGTACTTC	CASRIGTGQYEQYF
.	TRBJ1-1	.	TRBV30	TGTGCCTGGAGTTGGAAGACAGTGTGGTCCGGGACTGAAGCTTTCTTT	CAWSWKTVWSGTEAFF
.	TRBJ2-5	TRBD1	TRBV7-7	TGTGCTAGCAGCTTAGGGGACAGGGGGCGGGAGACCCAGTACTTC	CASSLGDRGRETQYF
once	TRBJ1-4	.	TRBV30	TGTGCCTGGAGTGTGGGGACCCCCAATGAAAAACTGTTTTTT	CAWSVGTPNEKLFF
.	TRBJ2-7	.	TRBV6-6	TGTGCCAGCGGGGACGGCGAGCAGTACTTC	CASGDGEQYF
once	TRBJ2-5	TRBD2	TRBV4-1	TGCGCCAGCAGCCAAGATCTGACTAGCGGGGGGGCGGAGACCCAGTACTTC	CASSQDLTSGGAETQYF
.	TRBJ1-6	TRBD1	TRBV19	TGTGCCAGTAGACCCCGGGACAGGAATAATTCACCCCTCCACTTT	CASRPRDRNNSPLHF
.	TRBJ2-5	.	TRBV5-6	TGTGCCAGCAGTGTACCGGGACTGAGTCAAGAGACCCAGTACTTC	CASSVPGLSQETQYF
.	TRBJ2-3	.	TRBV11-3	TGTGCCAGCAGCTTAAATTCCGGGAGCACAGATACGCAGTATTTT	CASSLNSGSTDTQYF
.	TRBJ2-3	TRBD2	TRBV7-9	TGTGCCAGCAGCAAACGTGCCACTAGCGGGGTAAATACGCAGTATTTT	CASSKRATSGVNTQYF
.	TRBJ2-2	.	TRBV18	TGTGCCAGCTCACCCGGACTGGACGTCGGGGAGCTGTTTTTT	CASSPGLDVGELFF
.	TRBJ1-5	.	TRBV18	TGTGCCAGCTCAAGAGACGGCCCTACACCTGCCCAGCATTTT	CASSRDGPTPAQHF
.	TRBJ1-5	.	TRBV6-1	TGTGCCAGCAGTGAACGTGGGGGGACGAGCAATCAGCCCCAGCATTTT	CASSERGGTSNQPQHF
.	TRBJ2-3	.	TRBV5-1	TGCGCCAGCAGCTTCAAGGCCCTAGGGCCCGGGGATACGCAGTATTTT	CASSFKALGPGDTQYF
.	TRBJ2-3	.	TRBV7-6	TGTGCCAGCAGCTTAGGGCAGAAGTCCACAGATACGCAGTATTTT	CASSLGQKSTDTQYF
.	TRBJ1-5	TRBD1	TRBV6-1	TGTGCCAGCAGTCTGGGGACAGGGCTTCAGCCCCAGCATTTT	CASSLGTGLQPQHF
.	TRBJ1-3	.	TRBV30	TGTGCCTGGAGAGAACGGTTCCGGTTTAACACCATATATTTT	CAWRERFRFNTIYF
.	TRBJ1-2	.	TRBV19	TGTGCCAGTAGTATAAAGGGGAACTATGGCTACACCTTC	CASSIKGNYGYTF
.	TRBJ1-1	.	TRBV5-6	TGTGCCAGCAGCTCAGGCAGGAGCACTGAAGCTTTCTTT	CASSSGRSTEAFF
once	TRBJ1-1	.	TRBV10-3	TGTGCCATCAGTGGGGATAGGGGGGTGAACACTGAAGCTTTCTTT	CAISGDRGVNTEAFF
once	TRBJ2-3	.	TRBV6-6	TGTGCCAGCAGTTATGGAGATACGCAGTATTTT	CASSYGDTQYF
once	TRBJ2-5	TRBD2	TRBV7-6	TGTGCCAGCAGCTTAGCGCATCGCGGGGGGACCCAGTACTTC	CASSLAHRGGTQYF
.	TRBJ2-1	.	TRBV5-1	TGCGCCAGCAGCTTGGAGGCAGGGGCCCGTAACAATGAGCAGTTCTTC	CASSLEAGARNNEQFF